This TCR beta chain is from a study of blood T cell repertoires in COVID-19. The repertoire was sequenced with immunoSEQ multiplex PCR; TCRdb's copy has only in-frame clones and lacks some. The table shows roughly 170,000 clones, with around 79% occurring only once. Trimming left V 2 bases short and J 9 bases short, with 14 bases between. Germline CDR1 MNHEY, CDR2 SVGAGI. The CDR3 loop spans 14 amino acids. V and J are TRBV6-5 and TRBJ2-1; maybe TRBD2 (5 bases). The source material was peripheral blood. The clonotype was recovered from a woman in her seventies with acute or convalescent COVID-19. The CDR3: CASSYRTGNSEQFF. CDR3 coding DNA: TGTGCCAGCAGTTACAGAACCGGGAATAGTGAGCAGTTCTTC.